This TCR beta chain appears in the sequencing data of a study of spatial heterogeneity in lung cancer. Time point of the sample: sample taken at primary tumor resection. Sequencing was performed on whole RNA extracted from tumor and nontumor lung tissue, or from frozen PBMC, and the material was left unsorted. In its sample, this clonotype is medium-sized. TCRdb re-derived calls from the 5' RACE reads in MiXCR, one entry per CDR3 protein. The table has some 4,900 distinct CDR3 sequences, approximately 24% seen once. The source of this sequence is a male donor with early-stage non-small cell lung cancer. This specimen was PBMCs, taken at surgery.

In nucleotides, the CDR3 is TGTGCCATCAGTGGACTAGCGGGGCAAGAGACCCAGTACTTC. Its protein product is CAISGLAGQETQYF. The rearrangement links TRBV10-3 to TRBJ2-5, with 11 bases fitting TRBD2. The CDR3 runs to 14 residues. The V gene end was trimmed by 4 bases and the J gene end by 2 bases; junction bases not matched to a gene: 0. CDR1 is ENHRY and CDR2 is SYGVKD in the germline V gene.